This is a list of T cell receptor beta chains from one sample in a study of metastatic and nonmetastatic thyroid tumors. Using MiXCR, TCRdb reanalyzed the PCR reads. The repertoire holds roughly 5,000 clones, around 30% seen once, with 12% to 15% in the top ten. The sample taken for sequencing was adjacent normal tissue. These receptors were collected from a female donor with papillary thyroid cancer or a benign thyroid nodule (not recorded which). Some clones in this sample may be carry-over from other donors' samples. CDR3s leave out the opening cysteine and the closing phenylalanine or tryptophan. Each record gives: clone size, CDR3 length, V gene, J gene, CDR3 protein. Not all rows give a size; the values are once, few, many and, for expanded clones, a class.

-	14	TRBV7-8	TRBJ2-7	ASSFLAGEASYEQY
medium-sized	10	TRBV11-3	TRBJ2-7	ASSRTNGEQY
large	11	TRBV6-2/TRBV6-3	TRBJ1-5	ASRSDSHQPQH
medium-sized	12	TRBV7-9	TRBJ1-1	ASKQGAINTEAF
-	11	TRBV6-1	TRBJ1-5	ASSELSWQPHH
-	13	TRBV20-1	TRBJ2-3	SARRRDRDSDTQY
few	8	TRBV2	TRBJ2-1	ASRWCEQF
-	13	TRBV5-6	-	ASSLAVSGLNEQF
medium-sized	12	TRBV6-2/TRBV6-3	TRBJ2-3	ASSYLRGTDTQY
medium-sized	12	TRBV19	TRBJ2-3	ASSRREARDTQY
medium-sized	13	TRBV10-1	TRBJ1-1	ASSEAGQGNTEAF
-	12	TRBV11-3	TRBJ1-2	ASSAWTENYGYT
-	14	TRBV6-2/TRBV6-3	TRBJ2-1	ASSWRGPLTYNEQF
few	12	TRBV7-9	TRBJ2-7	ASSPAGYNYEQY
medium-sized	11	TRBV6-5	TRBJ1-1	ASSYGGGTEAF
many	12	TRBV6-2/TRBV6-3	TRBJ2-5	ASTITGFQETQY
medium-sized	12	TRBV9	TRBJ2-2	ASSVIPSTGELF
-	16	TRBV6-2/TRBV6-3	TRBJ2-7	ASMGTNPGLAGVYEQY
-	12	TRBV30	TRBJ1-1	AWSVLGLNTEAF
-	14	TRBV6-1	TRBJ2-7	ASSEIGGGPFYEQY
few	9	TRBV7-2	TRBJ2-7	ASSSRGEQY
-	11	TRBV6-2/TRBV6-3	TRBJ2-7	ASSLDAPYEQY
few	11	TRBV19	TRBJ2-2	ASSPGRHGELF
few	13	TRBV25-1	TRBJ2-7	ASSRGRGKSREQY
few	11	TRBV6-5	TRBJ1-4	ASTTGNREKLF
medium-sized	8	TRBV30	TRBJ2-5	AWSQETQY
medium-sized	11	TRBV11-2	TRBJ1-2	ASSLGQGPGYT
medium-sized	14	TRBV24-1	TRBJ2-3	ATSDYGTGTTDTQY
medium-sized	11	TRBV20-1	TRBJ2-7	SASRRINYEQY
few	14	TRBV6-2/TRBV6-3	TRBJ2-1	ASSSSWTGRMNEQF
-	13	TRBV18	TRBJ2-3	ASSPSESSTDTQY
medium-sized	13	TRBV20-1	TRBJ1-2	SAREQGAKGYGYT
few	12	TRBV6-1	TRBJ1-3	ASRRDNSGNTIY
few	12	TRBV12-3/TRBV12-4	TRBJ2-7	ASSPSGTRVEQY
-	18	TRBV10-1	TRBJ2-1	ASSATDTPGSCFLDNEQF
-	15	TRBV2	TRBJ2-7	ASIPGSRDRGIYEQY
medium-sized	10	TRBV6-4	TRBJ2-7	ASRDKGKEQY